This T cell receptor beta chain was sequenced during a study of a mutant IDH1 vaccine in newly diagnosed glioma. Time point indicated: baseline, week 1 (first vaccination visit). The treatment denotes: pre-vaccination baseline after standard-of-care therapy. V trimming: 1 base; J trimming: 0 bases; junction bases outside the gene matches: 0. The germline CDR1 and CDR2 sequences are MGHRA and YSYEKL. The CDR3 is made up of 15 amino acids. Only in-frame clones appear in the TCRdb table, and some are missing; sequencing was by immunoSEQ multiplex PCR. The sample lists about 88,000 clones, over 70% occurring once.

The J gene is TRBJ1-3, the V gene TRBV4-1; TRBD1 aligns across 7 bases. This clonotype was obtained from a man between 40 and 49 years old with glioma. Some clones in this sample may be carry-over from other donors' samples. This sample comprised PBMCs, obtained from a glioma patient treated with radiotherapy, temozolomide or both. The CDR3 reads CASSQGDSSGNTIYF. The CDR3 DNA follows: TGCGCCAGCAGCCAAGGGGACAGCTCTGGAAACACCATATATTTT.